The clone carrying this TCR beta chain has a handful of counts. The data stem from a study of T cell repertoires in cytomegalovirus infection. Study background: From public TCR beta signatures came an indication of both CMV infection and matching HLA type.

V dropped 0 bases and J dropped 8 bases, with 13 bases sitting between them. CDR3 length equals 14 residues. CDR1 MGHRA and CDR2 YSYEKL come from the germline V gene. TCRdb re-called the reads through MiXCR, storing one row per CDR3 protein. The top ten hold roughly 15% of the sample, which has fewer than 550,000 distinct CDR3 sequences, about a third seen once. Sequenced material: PBMCs. The chain links TRBV4-1 to TRBJ1-2; D call uncertain. The clonotype was recovered from a human donor in good health (CMV status not recorded). Some clones in this sample may be carry-over from other donors' samples. CDR3 bases: TGCGCCAGCAGCCAAGATCGGAAGGGCCAGGGCTACACCTTC. It codes for CASSQDRKGQGYTF.